The next 11 T cell receptor beta chains were all read from a single sample in a study of T cells after yellow fever vaccination. Each CDR3 protein is one row after TCRdb ran MiXCR on the 5' RACE reads. The sample comprises roughly 500,000 distinct CDR3 sequences, 15% to 20% of which are singletons, and roughly 13% rests with the top ten. This specimen was PBMCs, taken 15 days after the yellow fever booster vaccination. The receptors derive from a man aged 25 to 40 who received the YFV17D yellow fever vaccine.

This clonotype was detected only a few times. V gene TRBV6-5 combines with J gene TRBJ2-2; no clear D. Trimming took off 8 bases at V and 6 bases at J, with 1 base between the two ends. This CDR3 is 9 amino acids long. Germline loops: CDR1 MNHEY, CDR2 SVGAGI. The CDR3 is CASPGELFF. In DNA form, the CDR3 reads TGTGCCAGCCCCGGGGAGCTGTTTTTT.

The gene calls are TRBV7-2 and TRBJ1-2; D call uncertain. Trimming shortened V by 5 bases and J by 8 bases, and 12 bases separated the two germline ends. In germline, CDR1 is SGHTA, CDR2 FQGNSA. CDR3 length equals 12 residues. The CDR3 sequence is CASSPQWMGYTF. The DNA of the CDR3 is TGTGCCAGCAGCCCGCAATGGATGGGCTACACCTTC.

V usage is TRBV10-1 and J usage is TRBJ2-2; 13 nucleotides agree with TRBD2. Unmatched junction bases numbered 3, after V lost 5 bases and J lost 0 bases. Germline loops: CDR1 WNHNN, CDR2 SYGVQD (reference sequence). The CDR3 contains 17 residues. CDR3 sequence (DNA): TGCGCCAGCAGTCGAGGACTAGCGGGAGCGAACACCGGGGAGCTGTTTTTT. Translation: CASSRGLAGANTGELFF.

This chain joins TRBV28 and TRBJ2-5; D gene unclear. From germline, CDR1 is MDHEN and CDR2 SYDVKM. V was shortened by 8 bases and J by 5 bases, with 12 bases between the two germline ends. The CDR3 consists of 12 residues. The CDR3 here is CASHSVYETQYF. CDR3 bases: TGTGCCAGCCATTCAGTGTATGAGACCCAGTACTTC.

This chain connects TRBV7-9 to TRBJ2-7; TRBD1 agrees at 9 bases. Losses at the gene ends were 6 bases for V and 4 bases for J; bases not matched to a gene: 13. The CDR3 contains 16 residues. In germline, CDR1 is SEHNR, CDR2 FQNEAQ (reference sequence). For the CDR3, the DNA is TGTGCCAGCAGTTACTCGACCGGGACAGGGTCTTACGAGCAGTACTTC. Its protein product is CASSYSTGTGSYEQYF. The complete variable domain, with remaining parts taken from reference TRBV7-9 and TRBJ2-7, reads DTGVSQNPRHKITKRGQNVTFRCDPISEHNRLYWYRQTLGQGPEFLTYFQNEAQLEKSRLLSDRFSAERPKGSFSTLEIQRTEQGDSAMYLCASSYSTGTGSYEQYFGPGTRLTVT.

This clonotype came up a few times. The genes are TRBV28 and TRBJ1-5, with TRBD1 as a possible D gene (5 bases). This CDR3 spans 15 amino acids. CDR1 is MDHEN, CDR2 SYDVKM, per germline. Trimming removed 2 bases at V and 2 bases at J, with 10 bases between. Here the CDR3 DNA reads TGTGCCAGCAGTTTAGGGGGGAGGGGCAATCAGCCCCAGCATTTT. Translated: CASSLGGRGNQPQHF.

This clonotype was observed a handful of times. CDR3 amino acids: CASSLRLGNRGADTQYF. CDR3 coding DNA: TGTGCCAGCAGTTTGAGGTTGGGTAACCGAGGCGCAGATACGCAGTATTTT. V and J are TRBV28 and TRBJ2-3, with D unresolved. Per the germline V gene, CDR1 is MDHEN and CDR2 is SYDVKM. This CDR3 comprises 17 residues. The V gene lost 3 bases and the J gene lost 4 bases, with 20 bases spanning the gap.

CDR3 nucleotide sequence: TGTGCCAGCAGTTTAGAGGCAAGGGATTCACCCCTCCACTTT. It is translated as CASSLEARDSPLHF. This chain uses TRBV12-3 or TRBV12-4 with TRBJ1-6; D unclear. Deletions cut 1 base from V and 8 bases from J, with 9 bases between. The CDR3 sequence is 14 residues long.

This clonotype was counted a few times. The V gene is TRBV19, the J gene TRBJ2-7, with 7 bases that match TRBD1. V trimming: 5 bases; J trimming: 2 bases; junction bases outside the gene matches: 15. The CDR3 has 17 amino acids. Germline V gene sequence: CDR1 LNHDA, CDR2 SQIVND (reference sequence). This CDR3 is CASSFSTDRVIPYEQYF. The CDR3 DNA follows: TGTGCCAGTAGTTTTTCAACCGACAGGGTCATCCCCTACGAGCAGTACTTC.

V and J are TRBV7-3 and TRBJ2-5, with D hard to call. This CDR3 comprises 16 residues. The ends were cut back, 2 bases at V and 5 bases at J, with 18 bases in the middle. Germline V gives CDR1 SGHTA, CDR2 FQGTGA. CDR3 sequence: CASSLPETEIIETQYF. DNA for the CDR3: TGTGCCAGCAGCTTACCGGAGACGGAAATCATTGAGACCCAGTACTTC.

The sample holds a few counts of this clonotype. The chain has TRBV7-2 and TRBJ2-7; tentative D call: TRBD2 (5 bases). The CDR3 totals 15 residues. Germline loops: CDR1 SGHTA, CDR2 FQGNSA. V lost 5 bases to trimming and J lost 0 bases, with 14 bases between them. The DNA for the CDR3 is TGTGCCAGCAGCCAGGTAGCCGGGAACTCCTACGAGCAGTACTTC. The encoded protein is CASSQVAGNSYEQYF.